The 20 T cell receptor beta chains presented below share a single source sample, sequenced in a study of identical twins. MiXCR, applied by TCRdb to the 5' RACE reads, yields one record per CDR3 protein. The data contain 1.5 million to 2 million distinct CDR3 sequences, roughly a third of them singletons. Source material: cord blood. These receptors were obtained from a newborn girl in good health.

J is TRBJ2-3 and V is TRBV6-5; 11 bases align to TRBD2. V shed 5 bases, J shed 2 bases, and the junction held 3 bases outside the gene matches. Germline CDR1 and CDR2: MNHEY and SVGAGI. The CDR3 totals 15 residues. In DNA form, the CDR3 reads TGTGCCAGCAGTGTGACTAGCGGGATCACAGATACGCAGTATTTT. Protein sequence: CASSVTSGITDTQYF.

The rearrangement links TRBV7-8 to TRBJ2-3; 8 nucleotides line up with TRBD1. This CDR3 region has 17 residues. Losses at the gene ends were 0 bases for V and 0 bases for J; bases not matched to a gene: 5. Per the germline V gene, CDR1 is SGHVS and CDR2 is FQNEAQ. The DNA of the CDR3 is TGTGCCAGCAGCTTAGCAGGGGACAGGACTAGCACAGATACGCAGTATTTT. Translating it yields CASSLAGDRTSTDTQYF.

The table lists this clonotype with a few counts. This chain uses TRBV2 with TRBJ2-1; 9 nucleotides match TRBD2. Germline lookup yields CDR1 SNHLY and CDR2 FYNNEI. Germline trimming cut 6 bases from V and 15 bases from J; bases unmatched to any gene: 6. The CDR3 spans 11 residues. The CDR3 bases are TGTGCCAGCAGCCCCGGGACTAGCCTGTTCTTC. Amino acids: CASSPGTSLFF. The entire variable domain, with the rest obtained from reference TRBV2 and TRBJ2-1, is as follows: EPEVTQTPSHQVTQMGQEVILRCVPISNHLYFYWYRQILGQKVEFLVSFYNNEISEKSEIFDDQFSVERPDGSNFTLKIRSTKLEDSAMYFCASSPGTSLFFGPGTRLTVL.

The J gene is TRBJ1-6, the V gene TRBV5-6, with D uncertain. The CDR3 spans 14 residues. V lost 2 bases and J 6 bases, leaving 9 bases between the germline ends. The germline V gene has CDR1 SGHDT and CDR2 YYEEEE. The CDR3 sequence is CASSFGQVNSPLHF. The CDR3 DNA is TGTGCCAGCAGCTTCGGTCAGGTTAATTCACCCCTCCACTTT.

The chain carries TRBV2 and TRBJ1-1; no firm D call. The V end was cut by 3 bases, the J end by 6 bases, with 17 bases between. The CDR3 loop spans 15 amino acids. Germline V gives CDR1 SNHLY, CDR2 FYNNEI. CDR3 in DNA: TGTGCCAGCAGTGACCTCCGGACCGGGTCTGCTGAAGCTTTCTTT. Amino acid sequence: CASSDLRTGSAEAFF.

This chain connects TRBV25-1 to TRBJ1-2; 7 bases align to TRBD1. There are 13 residues in the CDR3. Germline V gene sequence: CDR1 MGHDK, CDR2 SYGVNS. V trimming: 5 bases; J trimming: 4 bases; junction bases outside the gene matches: 4. The CDR3 loop is CASSKTGTYGYTF. The CDR3 region has the DNA TGTGCCAGCAGTAAGACAGGGACCTATGGCTACACCTTC.

This clonotype has a single count. V gene TRBV5-1 combines with J gene TRBJ1-1; the D gene is possibly TRBD1 (6 bases). Trimming removed 2 bases at V and 3 bases at J, with 14 bases between. The CDR3 is 15 amino acids. Germline values: CDR1 SGHRS, CDR2 YFSETQ. In nucleotides, the CDR3 is TGCGCCAGCAGCTTCGGCCCTAGGGGGGACACTGAAGCTTTCTTT. Protein sequence: CASSFGPRGDTEAFF.

This sequence joins TRBV6-5 and TRBJ1-6; D is unclear. Looked up from germline, CDR1 is MNHEY and CDR2 is SVGAGI. Trimming took off 0 bases at V and 0 bases at J, with 9 bases between the two ends. The length of the CDR3 is 17 residues. This CDR3 reads CASSYSAGSSYNSPLHF. CDR3 nucleotides: TGTGCCAGCAGTTACTCCGCGGGGAGCTCCTATAATTCACCCCTCCACTTT.

The genes are TRBV7-2 and TRBJ1-1, with 10 positions matching TRBD1. The CDR3 is 14 amino acids. V shed 4 bases, J shed 3 bases, and the junction held 2 bases outside the gene matches. Germline V gene sequence: CDR1 SGHTA, CDR2 FQGNSA. This CDR3 reads CASSSDRGDTEAFF. CDR3 sequence (DNA): TGTGCCAGCAGCTCGGACAGGGGGGACACTGAAGCTTTCTTT. Looking up the rest from reference TRBV7-2 and TRBJ1-1 gives the full variable domain: GAGVSQSPSNKVTEKGKDVELRCDPISGHTALYWYRQSLGQGLEFLIYFQGNSAPDKSGLPSDRFSAERTGGSVSTLTIQRTQQEDSAVYLCASSSDRGDTEAFFGQGTRLTVV.

This clonotype was picked up a small number of times. This chain joins TRBV20-1 and TRBJ2-7; 8 bases match TRBD1. The J call may be wrong; the DNA end is better matched by TRBJ2-5. Germline loops: CDR1 DFQATT, CDR2 SNEGSKA (reference sequence). CDR3 length equals 12 residues. DNA of the CDR3: TGCAGTGCTCCCCCCCAGGGGGCGACCCAGTACTTC. Amino acids: CSAPPQGATQYF.

This clonotype has only a few counts. The chain recombines TRBV12-3 or TRBV12-4 with TRBJ2-3; the match to TRBD2 covers 8 bases. V gave up 3 bases and J gave up 1 base; unmatched junction bases: 6. There are 16 residues in the CDR3. The CDR3 sequence is CASSFRNSGGTDTQYF. The CDR3 DNA follows: TGTGCCAGCAGTTTCCGAAATAGCGGGGGCACAGATACGCAGTATTTT.

The chain links TRBV6-2 or TRBV6-3 to TRBJ1-3; D call uncertain. V lost 3 bases to trimming and J lost 4 bases, with 16 bases between them. The germline CDR1 and CDR2 sequences are MNHEY and SVGEGT. This CDR3 spans 16 amino acids. The CDR3 protein is CASSYPAGQDGNTIYF. The CDR3 nucleotides are TGTGCCAGCAGTTATCCAGCCGGGCAAGACGGAAACACCATATATTTT.

This clonotype turned up a few times. The chain links TRBV4-1 to TRBJ2-3; either TRBD1 or TRBD2 may supply D (6 bases each). The CDR3 spans 15 residues. CDR1 is MGHRA and CDR2 is YSYEKL in the germline V gene. Between the trimmed V and J ends, which lost 0 bases and 6 bases, there was a span of 13 bases. The CDR3 nucleotides are TGCGCCAGCAGCCAAGAACAGCGGAGGGGGGATACGCAGTATTTT. Amino acids: CASSQEQRRGDTQYF.

This clonotype appeared a few times. The genes are TRBV6-1 and TRBJ2-7; 8 positions agree with TRBD2. The V gene's germline CDR1 is MNHNS and CDR2 SASEGT. V shed 8 bases and J 0 bases; nucleotides not matched to a gene: 3. The CDR3 loop spans 13 amino acids. The CDR3 DNA is TGTGCCAGCGTACTAGCGGACTCCTACGAGCAGTACTTC. This gives the protein CASVLADSYEQYF.

The chain uses TRBV13 and TRBJ2-3; 9 positions match TRBD2. The CDR3 extends over 17 amino acids. Looked up from germline, CDR1 is PRHDT and CDR2 is FYEKMQ (reference sequence). Trimming took 4 bases from V and 5 from J; bases not matched to a gene: 13. Here the CDR3 reads CASSSYGSGGIRDTQYF. CDR3 in DNA: TGTGCCAGCAGCTCATACGGTAGCGGGGGCATAAGAGATACGCAGTATTTT.

Turning to this clonotype: At one end, the junction sequence differs from germline, possibly due to a read error. The chain couples TRBV25-1 to TRBJ2-3; no clear D gene. The CDR3 is made up of 12 amino acids. The germline V gene has CDR1 MGHDK and CDR2 SYGVNS. CDR3 DNA sequence: TGTGCCGGCAGTGCTATGACAAATACGCAGTATTTT. Amino acids: CAGSAMTNTQYF.

A few counts support this clonotype. The chain carries TRBV28 and TRBJ2-7; TRBD1 agrees at 7 bases. Germline values: CDR1 MDHEN, CDR2 SYDVKM. The CDR3 consists of 17 residues. Trimming at V came to 1 base and at J to 3 bases, leaving 12 bases not matched to a gene. CDR3 sequence reads: CASSLSLQGVALYEQYF. The CDR3 DNA sequence: TGTGCCAGCAGTTTATCCCTGCAGGGGGTTGCTCTCTACGAGCAGTACTTC.

This clonotype has just a few counts. The gene calls are TRBV5-1 and TRBJ2-1; 8 nucleotides line up with TRBD2. The CDR3 loop spans 15 amino acids. V lost 1 base and J lost 7; bases outside the gene matches: 7. Germline CDR1 and CDR2: SGHRS and YFSETQ. The CDR3 loop is CASSLWVGLVNEQFF. Here the CDR3 DNA reads TGCGCCAGCAGCTTGTGGGTGGGACTAGTTAATGAGCAGTTCTTC.

This clonotype was seen only a few times. The genes are TRBV5-1 and TRBJ1-1; the match to TRBD1 covers 7 bases. Germline-derived CDR1 and CDR2 are SGHRS and YFSETQ. The CDR3 is made up of 15 amino acids. V was pared by 0 bases and J by 2 bases, with 4 bases of the junction left unmatched. CDR3 protein: CASSLGGQANTEAFF. DNA of the CDR3: TGCGCCAGCAGCTTGGGTGGACAGGCCAACACTGAAGCTTTCTTT.

This sequence joins TRBV25-1 and TRBJ1-1; 9 bases line up with TRBD1. The CDR3 spans 13 residues. V lost 6 bases and J lost 5; bases outside the gene matches: 4. CDR1 and CDR2 (germline): MGHDK, SYGVNS. CDR3 sequence reads: CASRQGARTEAFF. In DNA form, the CDR3 reads TGTGCCAGCAGACAGGGGGCTAGGACTGAAGCTTTCTTT. The variable domain in full, completed from reference TRBV25-1 and TRBJ1-1, reads EADIYQTPRYLVIGTGKKITLECSQTMGHDKMYWYQQDPGMELHLIHYSYGVNSTEKGDLSSESTVSRIRTEHFPLTLESARPSHTSQYLCASRQGARTEAFFGQGTRLTVV.